This entry concerns a single TCR beta chain. This clonotype was counted a few times. Its antigen target is currently unknown. Base-call qualities are not available, and no considerably larger clone is one nucleotide away. The CDR3 runs 13 residues from the cysteine to the phenylalanine. Only the CDR3 DNA stays, 39 bases, in frame from base 1. At the junction V is shortened by 5 bases and J by 5 bases; bases outside the gene matches: 5. The germline V gene (reference sequence) specifies LNHDA as CDR1 and SQIVND as CDR2. Total RNA was extracted from unfractionated whole blood collected in Tempus Blood RNA tubes. Five or six healthy volunteers served as TCR sequencing controls and were bled at day 0, 2 weeks and 6 weeks. This entry belongs to a study of human T cells and chemical hapten exposure (dated by TCRdb to the early 2020s). The study in broad terms: Libraries were pooled for sequencing, and variation in per-sample TCR yields was attributed mainly to small differences in library volumes within the pool. In alopecia patients, the study followed how the peripheral blood TCR repertoire changed in vivo over primary and secondary sensitization to diphenylcyclopropenone (DPC), a hapten. Both TCR alpha and TCR beta chains were sequenced from each blood RNA sample. General conclusions and limits of the study: DPC sensitization did not change how many TCRs were above 1 in 1000 frequency, and no evidence was found of alterations in global repertoire structure. Repeated subsampling changed both the strength of the expansion versus patch-test correlation and the threshold at which the correlation became significant.

Library method: 5' RACE. The sequencer listed for this sample is Illumina MiSeq. During library preparation, unique molecular identifiers were attached to individual cDNA molecules so that TCRs could be counted in a quantitative, reproducible way. The published analysis was carried out like this. A median of roughly 99,000 TCRs per sample was observed, with a range of about 23,224 to 700,000. V, J and CDR3 annotation of the TCR reads was performed with the Decombinator software suite. To make PS versus PT1 abundance plots, every sample was subsampled to the same number of TCRs (28,000). TCRs were defined as expanded if absent before sensitization and observed at least eight times at the 2-week time point. TCRdb cleaned the public reads at Q25 with fastp, built clones with MiXCR and kept in-frame beta chains. Records with the same CDR3 protein are collapsed into one entry carrying the most frequent genes and DNA. The V and J calls shown here were made by TCRdb, not taken from the authors' results. The sample profile shows approximately 80,000 distinct CDR3 sequences; more than 15% of them were found once. Around 7% of the sample is taken by the ten largest.

The source of this sequence is a female donor in good health. The chain is assembled from TRBV19 and TRBJ2-7; TRBD1 fits 8 bases in the junction. The CDR3 in this case is CASSGQGADEQYF. The DNA is as follows: TGTGCCAGTAGTGGGCAGGGGGCCGACGAGCAGTACTTC.